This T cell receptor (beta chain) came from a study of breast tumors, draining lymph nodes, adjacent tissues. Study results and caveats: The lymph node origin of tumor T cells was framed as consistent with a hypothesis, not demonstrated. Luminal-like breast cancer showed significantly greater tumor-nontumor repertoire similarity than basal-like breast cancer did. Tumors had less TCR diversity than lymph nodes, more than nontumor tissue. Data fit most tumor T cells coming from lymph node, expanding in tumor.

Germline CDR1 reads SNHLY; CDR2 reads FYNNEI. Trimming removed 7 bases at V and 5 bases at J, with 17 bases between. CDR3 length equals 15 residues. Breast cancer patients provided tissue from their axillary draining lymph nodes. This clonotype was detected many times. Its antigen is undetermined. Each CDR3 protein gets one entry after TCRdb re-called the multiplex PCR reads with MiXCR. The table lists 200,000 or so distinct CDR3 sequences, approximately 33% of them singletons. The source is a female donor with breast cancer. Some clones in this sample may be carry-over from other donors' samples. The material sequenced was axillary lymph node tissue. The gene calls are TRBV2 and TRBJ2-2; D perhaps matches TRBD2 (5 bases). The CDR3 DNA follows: TGTGCCAGCACCCCAATACCCAGCGGTACCGGGGAGCTGTTTTTT. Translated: CASTPIPSGTGELFF. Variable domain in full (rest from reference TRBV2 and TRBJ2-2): EPEVTQTPSHQVTQMGQEVILRCVPISNHLYFYWYRQILGQKVEFLVSFYNNEISEKSEIFDDQFSVERPDGSNFTLKIRSTKLEDSAMYFCASTPIPSGTGELFFGEGSRLTVL.